The sequence of this T cell receptor (beta chain) was determined in a study of shared T cell receptors in the human thymus. The assay was immunoSEQ multiplex PCR, and TCRdb's table has in-frame clones only and misses some. The data hold hundreds of thousands of clones, with 95% observed a single time. In germline, CDR1 is SGHTA, CDR2 FQGNSA. The V and J ends lost 5 bases and 3 bases, in that order; junction bases with no gene match: 8. The CDR3 is made up of 15 amino acids. What was sequenced was thymocytes. The sequence was obtained from a human donor. This chain joins TRBV7-2 and TRBJ2-7; 9 nucleotides line up with TRBD1. The CDR3: CASSPRDRDFYEQYF. CDR3 nucleotides: TGTGCCAGCAGCCCCCGGGACAGGGATTTCTACGAGCAGTACTTC.